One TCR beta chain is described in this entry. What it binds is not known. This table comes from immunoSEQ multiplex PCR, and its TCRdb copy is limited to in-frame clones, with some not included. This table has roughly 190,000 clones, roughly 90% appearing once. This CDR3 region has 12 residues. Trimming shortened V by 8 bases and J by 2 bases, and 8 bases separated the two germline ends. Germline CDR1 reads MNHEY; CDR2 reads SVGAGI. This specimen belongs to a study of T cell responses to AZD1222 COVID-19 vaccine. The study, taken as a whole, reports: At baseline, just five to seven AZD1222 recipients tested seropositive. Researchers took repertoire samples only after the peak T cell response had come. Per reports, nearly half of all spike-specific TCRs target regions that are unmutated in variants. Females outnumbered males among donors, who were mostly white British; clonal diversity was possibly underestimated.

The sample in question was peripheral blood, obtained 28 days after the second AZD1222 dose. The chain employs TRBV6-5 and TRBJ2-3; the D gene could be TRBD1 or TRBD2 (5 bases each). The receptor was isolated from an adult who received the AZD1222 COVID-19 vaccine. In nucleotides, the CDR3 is TGTGCCAGCCGGGACCCCACAGATACGCAGTATTTT. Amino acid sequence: CASRDPTDTQYF.